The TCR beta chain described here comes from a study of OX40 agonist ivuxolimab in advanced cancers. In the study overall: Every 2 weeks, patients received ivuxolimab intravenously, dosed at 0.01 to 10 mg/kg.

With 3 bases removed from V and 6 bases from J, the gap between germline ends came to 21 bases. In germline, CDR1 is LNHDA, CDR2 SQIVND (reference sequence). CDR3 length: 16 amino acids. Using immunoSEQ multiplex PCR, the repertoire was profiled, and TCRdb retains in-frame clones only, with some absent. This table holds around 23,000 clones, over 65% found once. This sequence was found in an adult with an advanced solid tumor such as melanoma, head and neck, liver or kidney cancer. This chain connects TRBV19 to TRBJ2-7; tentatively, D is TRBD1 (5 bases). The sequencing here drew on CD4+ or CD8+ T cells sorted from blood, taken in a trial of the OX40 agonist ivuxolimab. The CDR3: CASSIFTNWGRVEQYF. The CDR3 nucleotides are TGTGCCAGTAGTATCTTCACCAACTGGGGCAGGGTCGAGCAGTACTTC.